The next 6 T cell receptor beta chains were all read from a single sample in a study of T cell responses to AZD1222 COVID-19 vaccine. TCRdb keeps only in-frame clones here, not all; method: immunoSEQ multiplex PCR. Among approximately 92,000 clones, around nine tenths were seen once, and the ten largest hold around 3.1%. The sequencing here drew on peripheral blood, taken on day 0 of AZD1222 vaccination. These receptors were taken from an adult in good health.

The rearrangement links TRBV5-1 to TRBJ1-4; D uncertain. CDR1 is SGHRS and CDR2 is YFSETQ in the germline V gene. The CDR3 spans 13 residues. The V gene lost 1 base and the J gene lost 4 bases, with 5 bases spanning the gap. CDR3 region: CASSLMVNEKLFF. The CDR3, as DNA: TGCGCCAGCAGCTTGATGGTTAATGAAAAACTGTTTTTT.

This clone appeared once. This sequence joins TRBV4-3 and TRBJ2-1; a possible D gene is TRBD1 (5 bases). The CDR3 consists of 16 residues. The germline CDR1 and CDR2 sequences are LGHNA and YSLEER. V was trimmed by 3 bases and J by 3 bases, leaving 15 bases between them. The CDR3 sequence is CASSQAGSYYYNEQFF. The CDR3 region has the DNA TGCGCCAGCAGCCAGGCAGGGTCGTACTACTACAATGAGCAGTTCTTC.

The rearrangement joins TRBV27 to TRBJ2-7, with 7 bases matching TRBD1. The CDR3 totals 14 residues. CDR1 and CDR2 (germline): MNHEY, SMNVEV (reference sequence). J lost 4 bases, V lost 3 bases, and 6 bases had no gene match. As DNA, the CDR3 is TGTGCCAGCAGTTTGACAGGGAATACGTACGAGCAGTACGTC. Translating gives CASSLTGNTYEQYV.

This chain uses TRBV3-1 (or the pseudogene TRBV3-2) with TRBJ2-3; TRBD2 aligns across 8 bases. The CDR3 covers 16 residues. Germline V gene data show CDR1 as LGHDT and CDR2 as YNNKEL (reference sequence). With 4 bases clipped from V and 3 bases from J, the junction kept 9 bases outside the gene matches. CDR3 in DNA: TGTGCCAGCAGCCCCTTTGCGGGGGGCATTACAGATACGCAGTATTTT. It translates to CASSPFAGGITDTQYF.

The V call is TRBV7-3, the J call TRBJ2-5, with D tentatively TRBD1 or TRBD2 (6 bases each). Trimming took 4 bases from V and 9 from J, leaving 18 bases between them. Germline V lookup: CDR1 SGHTA, CDR2 FQGTGA. The CDR3 runs to 14 residues. In nucleotides, the CDR3 is TGTGCCAGCAGCTCCCGGGGGCAGGCAGGGGCCCAGTACTTC. This sequence encodes CASSSRGQAGAQYF. The whole variable domain, remainder taken from reference TRBV7-3 and TRBJ2-5, is GAGVSQTPSNKVTEKGKYVELRCDPISGHTALYWYRQSLGQGPEFLIYFQGTGAADDSGLPNDRFFAVRPEGSVSTLKIQRTERGDSAVYLCASSSRGQAGAQYFGPGTRLLVL.

This sequence joins TRBV10-3 and TRBJ2-1; D is ambiguous. The ends were cut back, 0 bases at V and 7 bases at J, with 19 bases in the middle. Germline CDR1 is ENHRY and CDR2 is SYGVKD. This CDR3 has 17 amino acids. CDR3 nucleotide sequence: TGTGCCATCAGTGAGTCGAATAGGGTTGACTTATTAAATGAGCAGTTCTTC. Protein: CAISESNRVDLLNEQFF.